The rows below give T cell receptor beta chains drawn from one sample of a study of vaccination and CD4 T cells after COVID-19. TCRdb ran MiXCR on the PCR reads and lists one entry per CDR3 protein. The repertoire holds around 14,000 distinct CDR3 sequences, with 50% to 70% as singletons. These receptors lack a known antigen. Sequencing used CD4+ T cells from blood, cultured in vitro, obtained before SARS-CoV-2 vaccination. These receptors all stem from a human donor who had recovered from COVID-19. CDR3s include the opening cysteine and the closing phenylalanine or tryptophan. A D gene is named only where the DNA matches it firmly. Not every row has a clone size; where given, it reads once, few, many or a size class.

CDR3 DNA: TGTGCCAGCGGAGTTCGGACCGGGGAGCTGTTTTTT
CDR3 protein: CASGVRTGELFF
clone size: NA
V gene: TRBV27
CDR3 length: 12
D gene: NA
J gene: TRBJ2-2

CDR3 DNA: TGCAGTGCTAGCCGGGGACTAGCGATGAGATACGAGCAGTACTTC
CDR3 protein: CSASRGLAMRYEQYF
clone size: NA
V gene: TRBV20-1
CDR3 length: 15
D gene: TRBD2
J gene: TRBJ2-7

CDR3 DNA: TGTGCCAGCAGTGCCCCCTGGACAGGAACCTACGAGCAGTACTTC
CDR3 protein: CASSAPWTGTYEQYF
clone size: NA
V gene: TRBV6-1
CDR3 length: 15
D gene: TRBD1
J gene: TRBJ2-7

CDR3 DNA: TGTGCCAGCAGCCCCTTGATGGCAGGGGGAGCAGATACGCAGTATTTT
CDR3 protein: CASSPLMAGGADTQYF
clone size: NA
V gene: TRBV7-9
CDR3 length: 16
D gene: TRBD1
J gene: TRBJ2-3

CDR3 DNA: TGTGCCAGCTCACTTACGGGACAAGGGCTCCTGAACACTGAAGCTTTCTTT
CDR3 protein: CASSLTGQGLLNTEAFF
clone size: NA
V gene: TRBV18
CDR3 length: 17
D gene: NA
J gene: TRBJ1-1

CDR3 DNA: TGTGCCAGCAGCCTTAGCGGGGCTGCCTACGAGCAGTACTTC
CDR3 protein: CASSLSGAAYEQYF
clone size: NA
V gene: TRBV7-2
CDR3 length: 14
D gene: TRBD2
J gene: TRBJ2-7

CDR3 DNA: TGCAGTGCTACAGAGGACAACTCCTACGAGCAGTACTTC
CDR3 protein: CSATEDNSYEQYF
clone size: NA
V gene: TRBV20-1
CDR3 length: 13
D gene: NA
J gene: TRBJ2-7

CDR3 DNA: TGTGCCAGCAGCCGACGCGCGGCAGGCAATCAGCCCCAGCATTTT
CDR3 protein: CASSRRAAGNQPQHF
clone size: NA
V gene: TRBV7-8
CDR3 length: 15
D gene: NA
J gene: TRBJ1-5

CDR3 DNA: TGTGCCAGCAGTACACAGGGGGCTGTGGATGGCTACACCTTC
CDR3 protein: CASSTQGAVDGYTF
clone size: large
V gene: TRBV6-2/TRBV6-3
CDR3 length: 14
D gene: TRBD1
J gene: TRBJ1-2

CDR3 DNA: TGTGCCAGCAGTCCTCATCCCCAATATCAGCCCCAGCATTTT
CDR3 protein: CASSPHPQYQPQHF
clone size: NA
V gene: TRBV27
CDR3 length: 14
D gene: NA
J gene: TRBJ1-5

CDR3 DNA: TGTGCCAGCAGCATTACGGTGGGGACAGGGAGCGCCGACGAGCAGTACTTC
CDR3 protein: CASSITVGTGSADEQYF
clone size: NA
V gene: TRBV11-2
CDR3 length: 17
D gene: TRBD1
J gene: TRBJ2-7

CDR3 DNA: TGTGCCAGCAGTGCATCCGGGACAGGGGAGATCTTAAACTATGGCTACACCTTC
CDR3 protein: CASSASGTGEILNYGYTF
clone size: NA
V gene: TRBV6-1
CDR3 length: 18
D gene: TRBD1
J gene: TRBJ1-2

CDR3 DNA: TGCGCCAGCAGCTTGGGTGGCGTAAACTCTGGAAACACCATATATTTT
CDR3 protein: CASSLGGVNSGNTIYF
clone size: NA
V gene: TRBV5-1
CDR3 length: 16
D gene: NA
J gene: TRBJ1-3

CDR3 DNA: TGTGCCATCAGTGAAATGGACAGGGGAAAGGGTCAAAACTATGGCTACACCTTC
CDR3 protein: CAISEMDRGKGQNYGYTF
clone size: once
V gene: TRBV10-3
CDR3 length: 18
D gene: TRBD1
J gene: TRBJ1-2

CDR3 DNA: TGTGCCGACTTCAACCCGGGACAGGGGAACTATGGCTACACCTTC
CDR3 protein: CADFNPGQGNYGYTF
clone size: once
V gene: TRBV30
CDR3 length: 15
D gene: TRBD1
J gene: TRBJ1-2

CDR3 DNA: TGTGCCAGCAGCAAAGCTAACTATTCTGGGACAGACCGAGCGAACACTGAAGCTTTCTTT
CDR3 protein: CASSKANYSGTDRANTEAFF
clone size: few
V gene: TRBV21-1
CDR3 length: 20
D gene: NA
J gene: TRBJ1-1

CDR3 DNA: TGTGCCAGCAGGCATGACAGGGGGCTGTTCTATGGCTACACCTTC
CDR3 protein: CASRHDRGLFYGYTF
clone size: NA
V gene: TRBV5-4
CDR3 length: 15
D gene: TRBD1
J gene: TRBJ1-2

CDR3 DNA: TGTGCCAGCAGCTTGGACAGCGGCTCCACCCTCCACTTT
CDR3 protein: CASSLDSGSTLHF
clone size: NA
V gene: TRBV7-2
CDR3 length: 13
D gene: NA
J gene: TRBJ1-6

CDR3 DNA: TGTGCCAGCAGAAGCTCTTATGAACAGGGCTATGAAGCTTTCTTT
CDR3 protein: CASRSSYEQGYEAFF
clone size: NA
V gene: TRBV12-3/TRBV12-4
CDR3 length: 15
D gene: NA
J gene: TRBJ1-1

CDR3 DNA: TGTGCCAGCAGCTTGGGCAGGAACTATGGCTACACCTTC
CDR3 protein: CASSLGRNYGYTF
clone size: NA
V gene: TRBV11-3
CDR3 length: 13
D gene: NA
J gene: TRBJ1-2

CDR3 DNA: TGTGCCAGCAGTGAGTGGGGACAGGGATCCTACAATGAGCAGTTCTTC
CDR3 protein: CASSEWGQGSYNEQFF
clone size: NA
V gene: TRBV2
CDR3 length: 16
D gene: TRBD1
J gene: TRBJ2-1

CDR3 DNA: TGCAGTGCTAGGGGACGGGACAGTCATGGCTACACCTTC
CDR3 protein: CSARGRDSHGYTF
clone size: few
V gene: TRBV20-1
CDR3 length: 13
D gene: TRBD1
J gene: TRBJ1-2

CDR3 DNA: TGCAGTGCTCCGATAACTAGCACAGATACGCAGTATTTT
CDR3 protein: CSAPITSTDTQYF
clone size: few
V gene: TRBV20-1
CDR3 length: 13
D gene: NA
J gene: TRBJ2-3

CDR3 DNA: TGTGCCAGCAGTGCTGGGGGGGGCTCCACAGATACGCAGTATTTT
CDR3 protein: CASSAGGGSTDTQYF
clone size: NA
V gene: TRBV25-1
CDR3 length: 15
D gene: NA
J gene: TRBJ2-3

CDR3 DNA: TGTGCCAGCAGCTTAGGGGGGGCTAACACAGATACGCAGTATTTT
CDR3 protein: CASSLGGANTDTQYF
clone size: NA
V gene: TRBV7-3
CDR3 length: 15
D gene: NA
J gene: TRBJ2-3

CDR3 DNA: TGTGCCAGTAGTATGAGGCAGGGCGGACAGCCCCAGCATTTT
CDR3 protein: CASSMRQGGQPQHF
clone size: NA
V gene: TRBV19
CDR3 length: 14
D gene: NA
J gene: TRBJ1-5

CDR3 DNA: TGTGCCAGCAGCCCCCGTCGGGGGTCCACCGGGGAGCTGTTTTTT
CDR3 protein: CASSPRRGSTGELFF
clone size: NA
V gene: TRBV7-2
CDR3 length: 15
D gene: NA
J gene: TRBJ2-2

CDR3 DNA: TGTGCCAGCAGTTTATCGAGGGGCAATGAGCAGTTCTTC
CDR3 protein: CASSLSRGNEQFF
clone size: once
V gene: TRBV28
CDR3 length: 13
D gene: NA
J gene: TRBJ2-1

CDR3 DNA: TGCAGTGCTAGAGATGGTAGCAATCAGCCCCAGCATTTT
CDR3 protein: CSARDGSNQPQHF
clone size: NA
V gene: TRBV20-1
CDR3 length: 13
D gene: NA
J gene: TRBJ1-5

CDR3 DNA: TGTGCCAGCAGTTTGAAACGAGAGGGGGGGTACACTGAAGCTTTCTTT
CDR3 protein: CASSLKREGGYTEAFF
clone size: NA
V gene: TRBV6-5
CDR3 length: 16
D gene: NA
J gene: TRBJ1-1

CDR3 DNA: TGTGCCAGCACCGCGGGTCGATATCAGCCCCAGCATTTT
CDR3 protein: CASTAGRYQPQHF
clone size: few
V gene: TRBV6-1
CDR3 length: 13
D gene: NA
J gene: TRBJ1-5

CDR3 DNA: TGCAGTGCTCCGAGGGGGGGCATTCAGTACTTC
CDR3 protein: CSAPRGGIQYF
clone size: NA
V gene: TRBV20-1
CDR3 length: 11
D gene: NA
J gene: TRBJ2-4

CDR3 DNA: TGCAGTGCTAGAGATGCGGTGCGCACAGATACGCAGTATTTT
CDR3 protein: CSARDAVRTDTQYF
clone size: NA
V gene: TRBV20-1
CDR3 length: 14
D gene: NA
J gene: TRBJ2-3

CDR3 DNA: TGTGCCACCAGTGATGGCAGGGGGCTGGCAGAGACCCAGTACTTC
CDR3 protein: CATSDGRGLAETQYF
clone size: NA
V gene: TRBV24-1
CDR3 length: 15
D gene: TRBD1
J gene: TRBJ2-5

CDR3 DNA: TGTGCCACAAACGGGGACAGCTCCTACGAGCAGTACTTC
CDR3 protein: CATNGDSSYEQYF
clone size: NA
V gene: TRBV7-9
CDR3 length: 13
D gene: TRBD1
J gene: TRBJ2-7

CDR3 DNA: TGCAGTGCGCCCGGGCGGACGGATACGCAGTATTTT
CDR3 protein: CSAPGRTDTQYF
clone size: few
V gene: TRBV20-1
CDR3 length: 12
D gene: NA
J gene: TRBJ2-3

CDR3 DNA: TGTGCCAGTAAATTCCGTCGGGGGACAGGGGGCGCCGACTATGGCTACACCTTC
CDR3 protein: CASKFRRGTGGADYGYTF
clone size: NA
V gene: TRBV19
CDR3 length: 18
D gene: TRBD1
J gene: TRBJ1-2

CDR3 DNA: TGTGCCAGTAGTATTTCCGGGGTCGGCTACACCTTC
CDR3 protein: CASSISGVGYTF
clone size: NA
V gene: TRBV19
CDR3 length: 12
D gene: NA
J gene: TRBJ1-2

CDR3 DNA: TGCAGTGCGAGGCCCCAGAGTAGAAATGAGCAGTTCTTC
CDR3 protein: CSARPQSRNEQFF
clone size: NA
V gene: TRBV20-1
CDR3 length: 13
D gene: NA
J gene: TRBJ2-1

CDR3 DNA: TGTGCCAGCAGCCTCCTTCCGGGGCCCTACGAGCAGTACTTC
CDR3 protein: CASSLLPGPYEQYF
clone size: NA
V gene: TRBV9
CDR3 length: 14
D gene: NA
J gene: TRBJ2-7

CDR3 DNA: TGCAGTGCCGTAACAGGGTTAGGAGAGACCCAGTACTTC
CDR3 protein: CSAVTGLGETQYF
clone size: NA
V gene: TRBV20-1
CDR3 length: 13
D gene: NA
J gene: TRBJ2-5

CDR3 DNA: TGTGCCAGCAGCTTTTCTCAGAACACTGAAGCTTTCTTT
CDR3 protein: CASSFSQNTEAFF
clone size: few
V gene: TRBV7-3
CDR3 length: 13
D gene: NA
J gene: TRBJ1-1

CDR3 DNA: TGTGCCAGCAGTTTCCTAAGCACCCGGGACACAGAAGCTTTCTTT
CDR3 protein: CASSFLSTRDTEAFF
clone size: few
V gene: TRBV27
CDR3 length: 15
D gene: NA
J gene: TRBJ1-1

CDR3 DNA: TGTGCCAGCCGCCGCGGTGGTTGGCCCCAGCATTTT
CDR3 protein: CASRRGGWPQHF
clone size: few
V gene: TRBV21-1
CDR3 length: 12
D gene: NA
J gene: TRBJ1-5

CDR3 DNA: TGTGCCAGCAGTTTAGTAGGACAGGGGCCCCGGCAGCCCCAGCATTTT
CDR3 protein: CASSLVGQGPRQPQHF
clone size: medium-sized
V gene: TRBV27
CDR3 length: 16
D gene: TRBD1
J gene: TRBJ1-5

CDR3 DNA: TGTGCCAGCAGGATAAAGGTACTAGCGGGGAACCACCAAGAGACCCAGTACTTC
CDR3 protein: CASRIKVLAGNHQETQYF
clone size: few
V gene: TRBV6-1
CDR3 length: 18
D gene: TRBD2
J gene: TRBJ2-5

CDR3 DNA: TGCAGTGCTAGTAGATCGTCTAGCGGGGGATACGAGCAGTACTTC
CDR3 protein: CSASRSSSGGYEQYF
clone size: NA
V gene: TRBV20-1
CDR3 length: 15
D gene: TRBD2
J gene: TRBJ2-7

CDR3 DNA: TGTGCCAGCAGCTTGCGGCCAGATACGCAGTATTTT
CDR3 protein: CASSLRPDTQYF
clone size: NA
V gene: TRBV7-2
CDR3 length: 12
D gene: NA
J gene: TRBJ2-3

CDR3 DNA: TGTGCCAGCAGTGCCGGGACAGGGGGCGATCAGCCCCAGCATTTT
CDR3 protein: CASSAGTGGDQPQHF
clone size: NA
V gene: TRBV6-1
CDR3 length: 15
D gene: TRBD1
J gene: TRBJ1-5

CDR3 DNA: TGTGCCAGCAGTTACTCGAGATCTTCCGGGCATGAGCAGTTCTTC
CDR3 protein: CASSYSRSSGHEQFF
clone size: NA
V gene: TRBV6-5
CDR3 length: 15
D gene: NA
J gene: TRBJ2-1

CDR3 DNA: TGTGCCAGCAGTTCTCTGTCGGGCAGGGCCGTTACTGAAGCTTTCTTT
CDR3 protein: CASSSLSGRAVTEAFF
clone size: medium-sized
V gene: TRBV6-5
CDR3 length: 16
D gene: NA
J gene: TRBJ1-1

CDR3 DNA: TGTGCCAGCAGCTCCCGGAGGGAGAACACTGAAGCTTTCTTT
CDR3 protein: CASSSRRENTEAFF
clone size: NA
V gene: TRBV7-2
CDR3 length: 14
D gene: NA
J gene: TRBJ1-1

CDR3 DNA: TGCAGCGTTGAAGGGGATTTAGCGGACCAAGAGACCCAGTACTTC
CDR3 protein: CSVEGDLADQETQYF
clone size: NA
V gene: TRBV29-1
CDR3 length: 15
D gene: NA
J gene: TRBJ2-5

CDR3 DNA: TGTGCCAGCAGGGCCAGGGATTTCTATGGCTACACCTTC
CDR3 protein: CASRARDFYGYTF
clone size: NA
V gene: TRBV7-2
CDR3 length: 13
D gene: NA
J gene: TRBJ1-2

CDR3 DNA: TGCAGTGCTAGAGTGACTAGCACAGATACGCAGTATTTT
CDR3 protein: CSARVTSTDTQYF
clone size: few
V gene: TRBV20-1
CDR3 length: 13
D gene: NA
J gene: TRBJ2-3

CDR3 DNA: TGTGCCAGCAGTTACTCGATTTATTCAGAGACCCAGTACTTC
CDR3 protein: CASSYSIYSETQYF
clone size: few
V gene: TRBV6-2/TRBV6-3
CDR3 length: 14
D gene: NA
J gene: TRBJ2-5

CDR3 DNA: TGTGCCAGCAGCTTAGCAGGATATAGGACAGATACGCAGTATTTT
CDR3 protein: CASSLAGYRTDTQYF
clone size: NA
V gene: TRBV7-8
CDR3 length: 15
D gene: NA
J gene: TRBJ2-3